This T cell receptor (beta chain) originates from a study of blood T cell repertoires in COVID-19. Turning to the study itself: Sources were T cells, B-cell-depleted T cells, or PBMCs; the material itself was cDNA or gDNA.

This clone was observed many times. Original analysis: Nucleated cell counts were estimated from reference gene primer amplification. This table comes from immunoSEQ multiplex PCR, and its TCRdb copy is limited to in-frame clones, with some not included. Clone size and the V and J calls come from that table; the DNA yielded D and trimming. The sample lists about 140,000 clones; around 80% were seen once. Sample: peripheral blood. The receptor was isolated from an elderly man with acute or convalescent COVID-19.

The CDR3 nucleotides are TGCGCCAGCAGCCGGGATAACTCTGGGGCCAACGTCCTGACTTTC. This encodes CASSRDNSGANVLTF. This chain uses TRBV5-1 with TRBJ2-6; D perhaps matches TRBD2 (5 bases). Trimming took off 4 bases at V and 0 bases at J, with 8 bases between the two ends. There are 15 residues in the CDR3. The germline CDR1 and CDR2 sequences are SGHRS and YFSETQ.